The count of the clone carrying this TCR beta chain is one. These data originate in a study of shared clonotypes between healthy human individuals. The CDR3 totals 16 residues. Germline values: CDR1 SGDLS, CDR2 YYNGEE. Trimming shortened V by 2 bases and J by 2 bases, and 17 bases separated the two germline ends. The naive CD8 subset, CD45RO-negative cells positively selected for CCR7, excluded terminally differentiated effector memory CD45RA+ cells. The study drew its donors from healthy HIV-negative adults without recent acute infections or vaccinations. The deep-level immunoSEQ assay was used. Several immunoSEQ plates received, in even portions, the genomic DNA of each subset. Generated by immunoSEQ multiplex PCR, the TCRdb table keeps only in-frame clones and is missing some. This sample yields roughly 2.1 million clones, of which 85% to 95% are seen a single time; roughly 1.7% belongs to the top ten.

This TCR came from a man in his late teens or twenties in good health. Some clones in this sample may be carry-over from other donors' samples. This chain connects TRBV9 to TRBJ2-7, with D perhaps TRBD1 or TRBD2 (5 bases each). Source material: naive CD8+ T cells from PBMCs. In DNA form, the CDR3 reads TGTGCCAGCAGCGTCGGTATCCGGGACGCCACCTACGAGCAGTACTTC. Translated: CASSVGIRDATYEQYF.